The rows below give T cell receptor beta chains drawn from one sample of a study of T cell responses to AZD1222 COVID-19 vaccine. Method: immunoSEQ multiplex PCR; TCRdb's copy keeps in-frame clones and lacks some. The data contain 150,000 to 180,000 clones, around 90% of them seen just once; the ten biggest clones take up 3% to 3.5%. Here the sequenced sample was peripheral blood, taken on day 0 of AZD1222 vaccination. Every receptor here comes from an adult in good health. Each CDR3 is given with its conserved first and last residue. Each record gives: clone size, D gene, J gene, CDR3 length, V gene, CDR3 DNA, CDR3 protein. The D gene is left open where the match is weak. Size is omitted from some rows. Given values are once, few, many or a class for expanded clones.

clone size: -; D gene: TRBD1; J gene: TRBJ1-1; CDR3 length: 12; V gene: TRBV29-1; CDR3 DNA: TGCAGCGGGGGACAGGCTCTTTCTGAAGCTTTCTTT; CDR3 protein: CSGGQALSEAFF
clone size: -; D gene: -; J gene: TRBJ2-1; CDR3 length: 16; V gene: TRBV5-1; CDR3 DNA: TGCGCCAGCAGCTTGGCCTATGGGGGCTCCTACAATGAGCAGTTCTTC; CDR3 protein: CASSLAYGGSYNEQFF
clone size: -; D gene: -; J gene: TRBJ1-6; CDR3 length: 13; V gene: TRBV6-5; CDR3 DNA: TGTGCCAGCAGTCCCCAGCGAAATTCACCCCTCCACTTT; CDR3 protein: CASSPQRNSPLHF
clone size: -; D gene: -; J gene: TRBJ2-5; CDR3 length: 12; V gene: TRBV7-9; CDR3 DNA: TGTGCCAGCAGCCTCAGCGGTGAGACCCAGTACTTC; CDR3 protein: CASSLSGETQYF
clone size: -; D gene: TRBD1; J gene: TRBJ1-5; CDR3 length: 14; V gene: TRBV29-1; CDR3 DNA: TGCAGCGTTGCCTCCGGGACAGGGGTTCAGCCCCAGCATTTT; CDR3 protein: CSVASGTGVQPQHF
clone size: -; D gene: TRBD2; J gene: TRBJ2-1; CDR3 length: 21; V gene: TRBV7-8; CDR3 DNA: TGTGCCAGCAGCTTAAGGGGGGCAGGACTAGCGGGGCCCGTATCCTACAATGAGCAGTTCTTC; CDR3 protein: CASSLRGAGLAGPVSYNEQFF
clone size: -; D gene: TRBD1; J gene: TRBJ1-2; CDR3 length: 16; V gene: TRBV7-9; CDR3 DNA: TGTGCCAGCAGCTTTCCAACCCCTGGACAGGGAGGCGGCTACACCTTC; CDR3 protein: CASSFPTPGQGGGYTF
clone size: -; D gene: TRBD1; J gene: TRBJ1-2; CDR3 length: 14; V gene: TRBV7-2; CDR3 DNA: TGTGCCAGCAGCCCCGGGACAGGGGGTTGGGGCTACACCTTC; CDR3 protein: CASSPGTGGWGYTF
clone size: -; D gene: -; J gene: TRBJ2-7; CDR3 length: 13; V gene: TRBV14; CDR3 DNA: TGTGCCAGCAGCCAAGGATTGGGATCGGGGCAGTACTTC; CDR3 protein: CASSQGLGSGQYF
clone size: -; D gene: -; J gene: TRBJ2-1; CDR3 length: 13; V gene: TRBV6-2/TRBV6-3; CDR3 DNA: TGTGCCAGCAGTTACCTTGGCTACAATGAGCAGTTCTTC; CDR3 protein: CASSYLGYNEQFF
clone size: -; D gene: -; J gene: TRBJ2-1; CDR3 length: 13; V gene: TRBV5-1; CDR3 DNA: TGCGCCAGCGGCGGCGGGGGCGACAATGAGCAGTTCTTC; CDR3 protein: CASGGGGDNEQFF
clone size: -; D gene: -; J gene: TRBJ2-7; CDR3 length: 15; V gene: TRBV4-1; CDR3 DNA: TGCGCCAGCAGCCAAGAAATCCGAACCTTCCACGAGCAGTACTTC; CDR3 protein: CASSQEIRTFHEQYF
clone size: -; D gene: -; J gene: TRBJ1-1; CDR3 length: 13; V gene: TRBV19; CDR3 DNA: TGTGCCAGTAGCCCCGGGCCCGGCACTGAAGCTTTCTTT; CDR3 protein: CASSPGPGTEAFF
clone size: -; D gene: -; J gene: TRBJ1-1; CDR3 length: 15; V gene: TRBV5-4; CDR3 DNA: TGTGCCAGCAGCTTGAAACAGCCCCCGAACACTGAAGCTTTCTTT; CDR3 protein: CASSLKQPPNTEAFF
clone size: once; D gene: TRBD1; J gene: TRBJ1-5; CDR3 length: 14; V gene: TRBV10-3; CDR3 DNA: TGTGCCATCAGTGAGGGACAGGACAATCAGCCCCAGCATTTT; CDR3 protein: CAISEGQDNQPQHF
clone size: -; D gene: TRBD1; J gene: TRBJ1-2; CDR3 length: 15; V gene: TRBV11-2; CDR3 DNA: TGTGCCAGCAGCTTAGGGATAAGGACAGGGGGCGGCTACACCTTC; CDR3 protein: CASSLGIRTGGGYTF
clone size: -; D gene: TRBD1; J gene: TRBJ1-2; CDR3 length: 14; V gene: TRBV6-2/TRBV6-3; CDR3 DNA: TGTGCCAGCAGTTCTCAGGACAGGGACTATGGCTACACCTTC; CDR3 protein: CASSSQDRDYGYTF
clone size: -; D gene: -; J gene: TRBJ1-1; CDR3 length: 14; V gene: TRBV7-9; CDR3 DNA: TGTGCCAGCAGCCCTAAGGACACGAACACTGAAGCTTTCTTT; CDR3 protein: CASSPKDTNTEAFF
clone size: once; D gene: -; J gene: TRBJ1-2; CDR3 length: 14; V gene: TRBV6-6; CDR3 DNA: TGTGCCAGCAGCCCAACCGGGAAGAACTATGGCTACACCTTC; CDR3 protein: CASSPTGKNYGYTF
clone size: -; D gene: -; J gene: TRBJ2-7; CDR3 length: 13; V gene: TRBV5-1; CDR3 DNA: TGCGCCAGCAGCTCAGGACAGAGATACGAGCAGTACTTC; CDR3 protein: CASSSGQRYEQYF
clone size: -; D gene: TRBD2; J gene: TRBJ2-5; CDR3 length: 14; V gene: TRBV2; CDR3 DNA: TGTGCCAGCCGCTCGGGGGGGATCATAGAGACCCAGTACTTC; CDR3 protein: CASRSGGIIETQYF
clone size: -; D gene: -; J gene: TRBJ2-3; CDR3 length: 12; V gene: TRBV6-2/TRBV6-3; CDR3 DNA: TGTGCCAGCACCCCCCCGGATCAGGAGCAGTATTTT; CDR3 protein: CASTPPDQEQYF
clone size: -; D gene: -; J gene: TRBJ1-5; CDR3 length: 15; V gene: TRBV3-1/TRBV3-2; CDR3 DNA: TGTGCCAGCAGCCAAGAGGGAGGGGCCGGTCAGCCCCAGCATTTT; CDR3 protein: CASSQEGGAGQPQHF
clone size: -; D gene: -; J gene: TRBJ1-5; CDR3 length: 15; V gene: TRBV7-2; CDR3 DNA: TGTGCCAGCAGCTTATCGGGCGGGGCCAATCAGCCCCAGCATTTT; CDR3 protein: CASSLSGGANQPQHF
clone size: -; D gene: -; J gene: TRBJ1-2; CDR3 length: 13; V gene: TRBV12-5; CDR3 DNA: TGTGCTAGTGGTTTGGAGCGATACTATGGCTACACCTTC; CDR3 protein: CASGLERYYGYTF
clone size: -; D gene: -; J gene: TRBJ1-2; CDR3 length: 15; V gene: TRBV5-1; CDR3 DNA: TGCGCCAGCAGCACGGGGACTCTCGCTAACTATGGCTACACCTTC; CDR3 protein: CASSTGTLANYGYTF
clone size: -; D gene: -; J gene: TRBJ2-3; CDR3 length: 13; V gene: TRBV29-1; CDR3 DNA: TGCAGCACCTCTATGGGTGTCACAGATACGCAGTATTTT; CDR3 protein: CSTSMGVTDTQYF
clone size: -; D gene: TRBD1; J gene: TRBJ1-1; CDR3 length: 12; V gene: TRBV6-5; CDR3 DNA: TGTGCCAGCAGCAGACAGGGGGGAGCAGCTTTCTTT; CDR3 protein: CASSRQGGAAFF
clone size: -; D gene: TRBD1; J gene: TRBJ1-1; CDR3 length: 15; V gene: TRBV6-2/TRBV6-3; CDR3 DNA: TGTGCCAGCAGCTTGGGAGGGGGCGGTAGAACTGAAGCTTTCTTT; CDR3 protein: CASSLGGGGRTEAFF
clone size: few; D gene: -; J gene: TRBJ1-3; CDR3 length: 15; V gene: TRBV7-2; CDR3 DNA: TGTGCCAGCAGCGCACAGGGATTTACGGGAAACACCATATATTTT; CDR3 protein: CASSAQGFTGNTIYF
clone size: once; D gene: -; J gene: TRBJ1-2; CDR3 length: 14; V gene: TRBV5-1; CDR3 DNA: TGCGCCAGCAGCACCTACACGGCTAACTATGGCTACACCTTC; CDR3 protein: CASSTYTANYGYTF
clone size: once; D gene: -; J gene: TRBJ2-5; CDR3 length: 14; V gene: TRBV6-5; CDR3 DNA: TGTGCCAGCAGCCGGACCCGGGGGATTGGACCCCAGTACTTC; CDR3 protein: CASSRTRGIGPQYF
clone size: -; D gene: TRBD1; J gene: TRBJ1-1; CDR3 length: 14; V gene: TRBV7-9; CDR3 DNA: TGTGCCAGCAGCCACCGGGACAGGAACACTGAAGCTTTCTTT; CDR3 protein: CASSHRDRNTEAFF
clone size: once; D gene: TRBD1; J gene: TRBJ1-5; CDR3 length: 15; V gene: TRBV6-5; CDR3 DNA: TGTGCCAGCAGTAAACGACAGGGGTCGGATCAGCCCCAGCATTTT; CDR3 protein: CASSKRQGSDQPQHF
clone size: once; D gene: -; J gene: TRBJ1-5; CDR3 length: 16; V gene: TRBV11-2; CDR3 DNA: TGTGCCAGCAATCTCGTAACGGCGGGGCTAGGTCAGCCCCAGCATTTT; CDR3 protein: CASNLVTAGLGQPQHF
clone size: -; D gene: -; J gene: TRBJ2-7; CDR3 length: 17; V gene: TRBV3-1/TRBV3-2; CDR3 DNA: TGTGCCAGCAGCCAACTCTGGAACCGGGGAGGCAACTACGAGCAGTACTTC; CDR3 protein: CASSQLWNRGGNYEQYF
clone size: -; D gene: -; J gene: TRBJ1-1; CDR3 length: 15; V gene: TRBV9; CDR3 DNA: TGTGCCAGCAGCGCCGTACCGGGACGGTACACTGAAGCTTTCTTT; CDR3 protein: CASSAVPGRYTEAFF
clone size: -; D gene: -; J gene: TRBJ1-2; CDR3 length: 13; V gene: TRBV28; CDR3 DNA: TGTGCCAGCAGTTTAGGGGGGAACTATGGCTACACCTTC; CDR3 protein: CASSLGGNYGYTF
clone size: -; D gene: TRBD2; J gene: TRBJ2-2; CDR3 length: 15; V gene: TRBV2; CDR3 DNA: TGTGCCAGCAGTGGGACTAGCGGAAATACCGGGGAGCTGTTTTTT; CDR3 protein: CASSGTSGNTGELFF
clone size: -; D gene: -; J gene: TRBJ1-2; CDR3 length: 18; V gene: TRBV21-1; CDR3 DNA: TGTGCCAGCAGCAAAGTATCCCATTGGGGCAGGCAGAACTATGGCTACACCTTC; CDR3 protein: CASSKVSHWGRQNYGYTF
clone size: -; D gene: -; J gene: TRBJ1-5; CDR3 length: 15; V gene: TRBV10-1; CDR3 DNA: TGCGCCAGCAGTGAGATGGGGGCCGGCAATCAGCCCCAGCATTTT; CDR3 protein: CASSEMGAGNQPQHF
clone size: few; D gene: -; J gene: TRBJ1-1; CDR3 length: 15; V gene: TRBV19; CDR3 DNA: TGTGCCAGTAGTCCTCGGGACCGCAAGATCACTGAAGCTTTCTTT; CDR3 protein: CASSPRDRKITEAFF
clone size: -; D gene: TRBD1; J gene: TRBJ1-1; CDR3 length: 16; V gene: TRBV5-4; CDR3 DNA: TGTGCCAGCAGTTCCGGGACAGGGAACCTGAACACTGAAGCTTTCTTT; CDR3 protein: CASSSGTGNLNTEAFF
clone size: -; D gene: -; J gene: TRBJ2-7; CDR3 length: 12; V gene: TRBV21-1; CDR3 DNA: TGTGCCAGCCAGGTCCCCGTCTGGGAGCAGTACTTC; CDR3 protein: CASQVPVWEQYF
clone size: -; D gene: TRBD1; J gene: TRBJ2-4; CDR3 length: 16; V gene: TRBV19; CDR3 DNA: TGTGCCAGTACCCAAACAGGGGTTGTGGGCAAAAACATTCAGTACTTC; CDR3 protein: CASTQTGVVGKNIQYF
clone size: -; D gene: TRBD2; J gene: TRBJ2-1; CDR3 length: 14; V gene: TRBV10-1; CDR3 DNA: TGCGCCAGCACCTCTAGCGGAACCTACAATGAGCAGTTCTTC; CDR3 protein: CASTSSGTYNEQFF
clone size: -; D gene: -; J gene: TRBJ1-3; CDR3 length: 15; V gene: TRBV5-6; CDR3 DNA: TGTGCCAGCAGCAAAATACAGGAGTTTGGAAACACCATATATTTT; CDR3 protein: CASSKIQEFGNTIYF
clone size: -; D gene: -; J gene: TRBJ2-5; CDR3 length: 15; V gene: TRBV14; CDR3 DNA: TGTGCCAGCAGCCAAGTCGGGGGGCCGAGAGAGACCCAGTACTTC; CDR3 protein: CASSQVGGPRETQYF